This T cell receptor (beta chain) derives from a study of radiotherapy plus CTLA-4 blockade in lung cancer. Method: immunoSEQ multiplex PCR; TCRdb's copy keeps in-frame clones and lacks some. The data hold under 110,000 clones, with about 85% observed a single time. The study's findings and limits: Once radiotherapy plus ipilimumab had been given, TCR clones derived from tumor expanded in blood.

Notes on this clone: Its antigen remains unknown.

The clonotype originates from a human donor with non-small cell lung cancer that progressed on radiotherapy plus ipilimumab. Some clones in this sample may be carry-over from other donors' samples. Sequencing was performed on peripheral blood, taken from a patient treated with radiotherapy plus ipilimumab.

The CDR3 sequence: CSVVLDRNPEKLFF. CDR3 coding DNA: TGCAGCGTTGTCCTGGACAGGAACCCTGAAAAACTGTTTTTT. The V and J genes are TRBV29-1 and TRBJ1-4; the match to TRBD1 covers 7 bases. The CDR3 sequence is 14 residues long. Trimming took 4 bases from V and 7 from J; bases not matched to a gene: 9. Looked up from germline, CDR1 is SQVTM and CDR2 is ANQGSEA.